Listed here are 29 T cell receptor beta chains from one sample, sequenced in a study of blood T cell repertoires in COVID-19. Profiled with immunoSEQ multiplex PCR; TCRdb holds only in-frame clones, not every one. The top ten clones hold 0.85% to 1.3% of a sample with roughly 380,000 clones, 88% of them seen once. The material sequenced was PBMCs or T cells enriched from blood (not recorded which). These receptors were collected from a woman under 40 who had been exposed to COVID-19.

This chain connects TRBV27 to TRBJ2-2, with 8 bases aligning to TRBD2. V shed 0 bases and J 5 bases; nucleotides not matched to a gene: 5. The germline CDR1 and CDR2 sequences are MNHEY and SMNVEV (reference sequence). The CDR3 runs 16 residues. DNA of the CDR3: TGTGCCAGCAGTTTATCGTTCCCTAGCGGGACCGGGGAGCTGTTTTTT. It translates to CASSLSFPSGTGELFF.

In nucleotides, the CDR3 is TGTGCCAGCAGCGTAGAAGACACCTACTCCTACAATGAGCAGTTCTTC. It specifies CASSVEDTYSYNEQFF. J is TRBJ2-1 and V is TRBV9; D unresolved. The CDR3 extends over 16 amino acids. Trimming stripped 0 bases from V and 0 bases from J, with 10 bases between. Germline V CDR1 and CDR2: SGDLS, YYNGEE.

The chain links TRBV28 to TRBJ1-3; D is possibly TRBD1 (5 bases). The CDR3 is 17 amino acids. V lost 10 bases and J lost 1, with 23 bases in between. Germline loops: CDR1 MDHEN, CDR2 SYDVKM. DNA for the CDR3: TGTGCCACTCGTCCCGGGGGAGGGGAGATGTCTGGAAACACCATATATTTT. This gives the protein CATRPGGGEMSGNTIYF.

The chain recombines TRBV6-5 with TRBJ2-5; D call uncertain. The CDR3 contains 15 residues. Between the trimmed V and J ends, which lost 2 bases and 5 bases, there was a span of 15 bases. Germline-derived CDR1 and CDR2 are MNHEY and SVGAGI. CDR3 amino acids: CASSYGQAARETQYF. CDR3 DNA sequence: TGTGCCAGCAGTTACGGGCAGGCTGCACGGGAGACCCAGTACTTC.

The table lists this clone with a count of one. The sample carries other DNA sequences with the same CDR3. The V gene is TRBV19, the J gene TRBJ2-1; D might be TRBD2 (6 bases). Trimming pared 1 base from V and 7 bases from J, leaving 14 bases between. The CDR3 is made up of 15 amino acids. Germline CDR1 reads LNHDA; CDR2 reads SQIVND (reference sequence). CDR3 in DNA: TGTGCCAGTAGTATAGTGGGGCTAGCGTGGAATGAGCAGTTCTTC. Translation: CASSIVGLAWNEQFF.

This clone is a singleton in its sample. The gene calls are TRBV29-1 and TRBJ2-3, with 9 nucleotides matching TRBD2. The ends lost 2 bases at V and 0 bases at J; junction bases unmatched: 3. This CDR3 has 15 amino acids. The germline CDR1 and CDR2 sequences are SQVTM and ANQGSEA. The CDR3 spells CSVERGRGSTDTQYF. The CDR3 nucleotides read TGCAGCGTTGAACGCGGGAGGGGAAGCACAGATACGCAGTATTTT.

The rearrangement links TRBV7-9 to TRBJ2-2; 14 bases match TRBD2. Trimming at V came to 7 bases and at J to 14 bases, leaving 9 bases not matched to a gene. The CDR3 totals 14 residues. Germline V lookup: CDR1 SEHNR, CDR2 FQNEAQ (reference sequence). CDR3 in amino acids: CASTQPGLAGGLFF. CDR3 nucleotides: TGTGCCAGCACCCAACCCGGACTAGCGGGAGGACTGTTTTTT.

This chain connects TRBV6-2 or TRBV6-3 to TRBJ1-4; D possibly corresponds to TRBD1 (6 bases). The CDR3 has 16 amino acids. Trimming pared 0 bases from V and 6 bases from J, leaving 14 bases between. CDR1 and CDR2 from the germline V gene are MNHEY and SVGEGT. The DNA of the CDR3 is TGTGCCAGCAGTTACTCGAAAACAGGGTTGGATGAAAAACTGTTTTTT. The encoded protein is CASSYSKTGLDEKLFF.

V and J are TRBV5-1 and TRBJ1-1; 8 bases match TRBD1. V lost 4 bases and J lost 5; bases outside the gene matches: 4. CDR1 and CDR2 from the germline V gene are SGHRS and YFSETQ. This CDR3 is built from 13 residues. CDR3 coding DNA: TGCGCCAGCAGCCCACAGGGGGGGACTGAAGCTTTCTTT. This sequence encodes CASSPQGGTEAFF.

As DNA, the CDR3 is TGTGCCAGCACCCCGGGGGGCCACGAGCAGTACTTC. The encoded protein is CASTPGGHEQYF. V gene TRBV28 combines with J gene TRBJ2-7; possible D gene TRBD2, 7 bases. Germline V gene lookup returns CDR1 MDHEN and CDR2 SYDVKM. Trimming left V 7 bases short and J 5 bases short, with 12 bases between. The CDR3 length is 12 residues. The full variable domain, completed using reference TRBV28 and TRBJ2-7, is DVKVTQSSRYLVKRTGEKVFLECVQDMDHENMFWYRQDPGLGLRLIYFSYDVKMKEKGDIPEGYSVSREKKERFSLILESASTNQTSMYLCASTPGGHEQYFGPGTRLTVT.

The chain combines TRBV5-1 with TRBJ2-7, with D uncertain. Trimming cost V 4 bases and J 0 bases, with 11 bases left between them. Germline-derived CDR1 and CDR2 are SGHRS and YFSETQ. The CDR3 runs 14 residues. CDR3 DNA sequence: TGCGCCAGCAGCGCGTATGGTAGCTCCTACGAGCAGTACTTC. This codes for CASSAYGSSYEQYF. Full variable domain (outside the CDR3, taken from reference TRBV5-1 and TRBJ2-7): KAGVTQTPRYLIKTRGQQVTLSCSPISGHRSVSWYQQTPGQGLQFLFEYFSETQRNKGNFPGRFSGRQFSNSRSEMNVSTLELGDSALYLCASSAYGSSYEQYFGPGTRLTVT.

The J gene is TRBJ1-1, the V gene TRBV7-9; D is unresolved. Deletions cut 2 bases from V and 2 bases from J, with 15 bases between. Germline CDR1 SEHNR, CDR2 FQNEAQ (reference sequence). The CDR3 covers 16 residues. The CDR3 is CASSLRLSGNNTEAFF. CDR3 nucleotides: TGTGCCAGCAGCTTAAGGTTATCAGGCAATAACACTGAAGCTTTCTTT. Looking up the rest from reference TRBV7-9 and TRBJ1-1 gives the full variable domain: DTGVSQNPRHKITKRGQNVTFRCDPISEHNRLYWYRQTLGQGPEFLTYFQNEAQLEKSRLLSDRFSAERPKGSFSTLEIQRTEQGDSAMYLCASSLRLSGNNTEAFFGQGTRLTVV.

The rearrangement uses TRBV5-1 and TRBJ1-4, with D possibly being TRBD1 (5 bases). Looked up from germline, CDR1 is SGHRS and CDR2 is YFSETQ. The CDR3 spans 14 residues. Trimming stripped 3 bases from V and 0 bases from J, with 6 bases between. The CDR3 DNA reads as TGCGCCAGCAGCTCGACAGCAACTAATGAAAAACTGTTTTTT. Protein sequence: CASSSTATNEKLFF.

CDR3 sequence (DNA): TGTGCCAGCAGTTTATATAAGCGGGTCTACGAGCAGTACTTC. Translating it yields CASSLYKRVYEQYF. This chain links TRBV28 with TRBJ2-7, with D possibly matching TRBD2 (6 bases). The CDR3 consists of 14 residues. CDR1 MDHEN and CDR2 SYDVKM come from the germline V gene. V lost 1 base and J lost 3, with 10 bases in between.

The rearrangement uses TRBV7-2 and TRBJ2-1; TRBD2 might be the D (6 bases). Germline V gene data show CDR1 as SGHTA and CDR2 as FQGNSA. The V end lost 4 bases, the J end lost 9 bases, and 13 bases lay between the germline ends. CDR3 length: 13 amino acids. The CDR3 region is CASSSRTIGEQFF. CDR3 DNA: TGTGCCAGCAGCTCCCGGACTATTGGTGAGCAGTTCTTC.

The sample holds a few counts of this clone. V gene TRBV5-6 combines with J gene TRBJ1-2, with D tentatively TRBD1 (6 bases). V was cut by 4 bases and J by 8 bases, with 21 bases left in between. Looked up from germline, CDR1 is SGHDT and CDR2 is YYEEEE. This CDR3 comprises 15 residues. CDR3 residues: CASSGDGQPGRGYTF. CDR3 nucleotide sequence: TGTGCCAGCAGCGGCGACGGACAGCCGGGTCGGGGCTACACCTTC.

This chain joins TRBV11-3 and TRBJ1-6; 9 nucleotides line up with TRBD1. This CDR3 region has 15 residues. Germline CDR1 is SGHNT and CDR2 is YENEEA. Germline trimming cut 0 bases from V and 8 bases from J; bases unmatched to any gene: 2. The CDR3 DNA reads TGTGCCAGCAGCTTAGAGGGACAGGGATATTCACCCCTCCACTTT. Amino acid sequence: CASSLEGQGYSPLHF. Full variable domain (rest looked up from reference TRBV11-3 and TRBJ1-6): EAGVVQSPRYKIIEKKQPVAFWCNPISGHNTLYWYLQNLGQGPELLIRYENEEAVDDSQLPKDRFSAERLKGVDSTLKIQPAELGDSAVYLCASSLEGQGYSPLHFGNGTRLTVT.

This sequence joins TRBV29-1 and TRBJ1-2; tentatively, D is TRBD1 (5 bases). CDR1 SQVTM and CDR2 ANQGSEA come from the germline V gene. CDR3 length: 13 amino acids. CDR3 DNA sequence: TGCGGAGGAGGGGCGATAGCTAACTATGGCTACACCTTC. Translated, it gives CGGGAIANYGYTF.

This chain uses TRBV5-4 with TRBJ2-5; TRBD2 agrees at 9 bases. The CDR3 has 17 residues. The V gene end was trimmed by 0 bases and the J gene end by 5 bases; junction bases not matched to a gene: 11. Germline CDR1 is SGHNT and CDR2 is YYREEE (reference sequence). The CDR3 region is CASSLGVGREGPETQYF. The CDR3 DNA follows: TGTGCCAGCAGCTTGGGAGTCGGGCGGGAGGGCCCGGAGACCCAGTACTTC.

V is TRBV27 and J is TRBJ2-7; 7 bases align to TRBD1. The CDR3 runs to 15 residues. V lost 5 bases, J lost 1 base, and 8 bases stayed unmatched. Germline V gene data show CDR1 as MNHEY and CDR2 as SMNVEV (reference sequence). Here the CDR3 reads CASSKITGVSYEQYF. In nucleotides, the CDR3 is TGTGCCAGCAGTAAGATTACAGGGGTGTCCTACGAGCAGTACTTC.

The chain carries TRBV28 and TRBJ1-2, with D hard to call. The CDR3 is made up of 15 amino acids. Germline-derived CDR1 and CDR2 are MDHEN and SYDVKM. The V and J ends lost 2 bases and 2 bases respectively, with 12 bases between them. CDR3 sequence reads: CASSLGGPENYGYTF. CDR3 coding DNA: TGTGCCAGCAGTTTAGGAGGGCCTGAGAACTATGGCTACACCTTC.

V is TRBV5-8 and J is TRBJ2-3, with 7 positions matching TRBD2. V lost 8 bases, J lost 2 bases, and 8 bases stayed unmatched. The CDR3 runs to 14 residues. Germline V gene sequence: CDR1 SGHTS, CDR2 YDEGEE. Written as DNA, the CDR3 is TGTGCCAGTGGAGCCGGGACTAACACAGATACGCAGTATTTT. Translated, it gives CASGAGTNTDTQYF.

V is TRBV10-2 and J is TRBJ1-2; tentative D call: TRBD1 (6 bases). Germline-derived CDR1 and CDR2 are WSHSY and SAAADI. CDR3 length equals 12 residues. V was shortened by 3 bases and J by 8 bases, with 10 bases between the two germline ends. The CDR3 region is CASSDTGTGYTF. CDR3 DNA sequence: TGCGCCAGCAGTGATACAGGGACGGGCTACACCTTC.

This sequence joins TRBV5-1 and TRBJ1-5, with 7 bases identical to TRBD1. Trimming cost V 4 bases and J 4 bases; bases outside gene matches: 5. This CDR3 is 14 amino acids long. CDR1 is SGHRS, CDR2 YFSETQ, per germline. This chain's CDR3 is CASSVGTANQPQHF. In DNA form, the CDR3 reads TGCGCCAGCAGCGTAGGGACAGCAAATCAGCCCCAGCATTTT.

V is TRBV2 and J is TRBJ2-3; TRBD2 matches at 10 bases. The CDR3 extends over 15 amino acids. The V and J ends lost 6 bases and 2 bases, in that order; junction bases with no gene match: 5. The germline V gene encodes CDR1 SNHLY and CDR2 FYNNEI. The CDR3 DNA is TGTGCCAGCAGGGAGCGGGAGGGGAACACAGATACGCAGTATTTT. Its protein product is CASREREGNTDTQYF.

This chain joins TRBV7-8 and TRBJ1-4; TRBD1 agrees at 12 bases. V was pared by 0 bases and J by 1 base, with 6 bases of the junction left unmatched. Per germline, CDR1 SGHVS and CDR2 FQNEAQ. The CDR3 loop spans 19 amino acids. The DNA for the CDR3 is TGTGCCAGCAGCTTAGCATCCGGGACAGGGGGCGGAACTAATGAAAAACTGTTTTTT. Amino acid sequence: CASSLASGTGGGTNEKLFF.

The chain couples TRBV11-3 to TRBJ2-2; 8 bases align to TRBD1. Germline CDR1 and CDR2: SGHNT and YENEEA. Losses at the gene ends were 0 bases for V and 0 bases for J; bases not matched to a gene: 3. The CDR3 extends over 17 amino acids. CDR3 nucleotide sequence: TGTGCCAGCAGCTTAGAGGGCAGGGGGCCGAACACCGGGGAGCTGTTTTTT. It encodes CASSLEGRGPNTGELFF. The full variable domain, its missing parts supplied by reference TRBV11-3 and TRBJ2-2, is EAGVVQSPRYKIIEKKQPVAFWCNPISGHNTLYWYLQNLGQGPELLIRYENEEAVDDSQLPKDRFSAERLKGVDSTLKIQPAELGDSAVYLCASSLEGRGPNTGELFFGEGSRLTVL.

The chain recombines TRBV5-1 with TRBJ2-7, with D perhaps matching TRBD2 (5 bases). Per germline, CDR1 SGHRS and CDR2 YFSETQ. V was pared by 4 bases and J by 2 bases, with 10 bases between. This CDR3 spans 13 amino acids. The CDR3 region is CASSRTDTYEQYF. In DNA, the CDR3 is TGCGCCAGCAGCAGGACTGATACCTACGAGCAGTACTTC.

The rearrangement joins TRBV6-5 to TRBJ2-3; TRBD2 matches 8 bases. The ends lost 10 bases at V and 2 bases at J; junction bases unmatched: 5. Germline values: CDR1 MNHEY, CDR2 SVGAGI. The CDR3 has 13 amino acids. CDR3 protein: CATSGGATDTQYF. The CDR3 DNA reads TGTGCCACCAGCGGGGGAGCCACAGATACGCAGTATTTT.